The 24 T cell receptor beta chains presented below share a single source sample, sequenced in a study of T cell responses to AZD1222 COVID-19 vaccine. Measured with immunoSEQ multiplex PCR; TCRdb has only the in-frame clones, and not every one. Here the sample spans some 80,000 clones, about 90% being singletons. The specimen comprised peripheral blood, sampled on day 0 of AZD1222 vaccination. These receptors were obtained from an adult in good health.

A remark on this clone: The sample holds other DNA sequences that translate to the same CDR3. The CDR3 region is CASSQVDREAFF. The CDR3 coding sequence is TGTGCCAGCAGCCAAGTTGACCGAGAAGCTTTCTTT. The V gene is TRBV3-1 (or the pseudogene TRBV3-2), the J gene TRBJ1-1; no clear D. Between the trimmed V and J ends, which lost 1 base and 8 bases, there was a span of 8 bases. Germline CDR1 and CDR2: LGHDT and YNNKEL (reference sequence). This CDR3 region has 12 residues.

This clone was seen a handful of times. The J gene is TRBJ1-5, the V gene TRBV28; D might be TRBD1 (5 bases). The CDR3 is 17 residues long. Germline values: CDR1 MDHEN, CDR2 SYDVKM. Deletions cut 6 bases from V and 3 bases from J, with 21 bases between. CDR3 loop: CASSPTPGPNSNQPQHF. As DNA, the CDR3 is TGTGCCAGCAGCCCCACCCCGGGACCGAATTCCAATCAGCCCCAGCATTTT.

CDR3 sequence: CASSTLAGVTRREYF. The DNA for the CDR3 is TGTGCCAGTAGTACCTTAGCGGGAGTCACCCGTAGGGAGTACTTC. This chain uses TRBV19 with TRBJ2-7; 9 nucleotides agree with TRBD2. The germline V gene encodes CDR1 LNHDA and CDR2 SQIVND (reference sequence). With 4 bases clipped from V and 11 bases from J, the junction kept 15 bases outside the gene matches. CDR3 size: 15 residues.

V gene TRBV7-9 combines with J gene TRBJ1-4; possible D gene TRBD1, 6 bases. Germline lookup yields CDR1 SEHNR and CDR2 FQNEAQ (reference sequence). This CDR3 is 14 amino acids long. V was cut by 3 bases and J by 11 bases, with 16 bases left in between. The CDR3 sequence: CASSFGGAVEKLFF. In DNA, the CDR3 is TGTGCCAGCAGCTTCGGGGGGGCCGTGGAGAAACTGTTTTTT. The complete variable domain, with remaining parts taken from reference TRBV7-9 and TRBJ1-4, reads DTGVSQNPRHKITKRGQNVTFRCDPISEHNRLYWYRQTLGQGPEFLTYFQNEAQLEKSRLLSDRFSAERPKGSFSTLEIQRTEQGDSAMYLCASSFGGAVEKLFFGSGTQLSVL.

The chain recombines TRBV19 with TRBJ2-3, with 11 bases matching TRBD1. The CDR3 is 15 amino acids. Germline trimming cut 3 bases from V and 2 bases from J; bases unmatched to any gene: 1. The V gene's germline CDR1 is LNHDA and CDR2 SQIVND (reference sequence). The CDR3 DNA follows: TGTGCCAGTAGTATGGACAGGGGGCCCACAGATACGCAGTATTTT. Its protein product is CASSMDRGPTDTQYF.

The chain joins TRBV6-5 to TRBJ2-3, with D perhaps TRBD1 (6 bases). This CDR3 is 15 amino acids long. Germline CDR1 is MNHEY and CDR2 is SVGAGI. V was trimmed by 6 bases and J by 3 bases, leaving 16 bases between them. The CDR3 nucleotides are TGTGCCAGCAGCTCACAGGGATTCGGGACAGATACGCAGTATTTT. Residues: CASSSQGFGTDTQYF.

Here the CDR3 reads CASSFLGQNSPLHF. In DNA form, the CDR3 reads TGTGCCAGCAGCTTTCTCGGACAGAATTCACCCCTCCACTTT. The chain has TRBV9 and TRBJ1-6; D is possibly TRBD1 (6 bases). Germline-derived CDR1 and CDR2 are SGDLS and YYNGEE. This CDR3 has 14 residues. Trimming took off 4 bases at V and 7 bases at J, with 12 bases between the two ends.

This clone was observed once. The CDR3: CASSIKDQETQYF. As DNA, the CDR3 is TGTGCCAGTAGTATTAAAGACCAAGAGACCCAGTACTTC. The rearrangement joins TRBV19 to TRBJ2-5; no reliable D call. Germline loops: CDR1 LNHDA, CDR2 SQIVND (reference sequence). The germline V and J ends were trimmed by 3 bases and 0 bases, with 5 bases remaining between them. This CDR3 is built from 13 residues.

V is TRBV14 and J is TRBJ2-3; 8 nucleotides align to TRBD2. After removal of 1 base from V and 4 bases from J, the junction contained 4 bases not matched to a gene. Germline CDR1 SGHDN, CDR2 FVKESK. This CDR3 is 15 amino acids long. For the CDR3, the DNA is TGTGCCAGCAGCCAAGTAGCGGGATGGGCAGATACGCAGTATTTT. Translation gives CASSQVAGWADTQYF.

The chain combines TRBV25-1 with TRBJ1-1; D remains unclear. Trimming removed 5 bases at V and 2 bases at J, with 9 bases between. This CDR3 is 13 amino acids long. Germline values: CDR1 MGHDK, CDR2 SYGVNS. The chain's CDR3 is CASSILGNTEAFF. The CDR3 DNA is TGTGCCAGCAGTATCCTGGGAAACACTGAAGCTTTCTTT.

In the case of this clone: Other DNA sequences in the sample encode the same CDR3. This chain connects TRBV3-1 (or the pseudogene TRBV3-2) to TRBJ2-1; D call uncertain. CDR1 and CDR2 from the germline V gene are LGHDT and YNNKEL (reference sequence). The CDR3 totals 14 residues. The V gene lost 1 base and the J gene lost 2 bases, with 6 bases spanning the gap. DNA of the CDR3: TGTGCCAGCAGCCAAGGTCTCGCCTACAATGAGCAGTTCTTC. This sequence encodes CASSQGLAYNEQFF.

This clone was detected only once. The chain joins TRBV4-2 to TRBJ1-3; tentative D call: TRBD1 (6 bases). This CDR3 comprises 16 residues. Germline V CDR1 and CDR2: LGHNA, YNFKEQ. V was cut by 1 base and J by 0 bases, with 10 bases left in between. For the CDR3, the DNA is TGTGCCAGCAGCCAAGGGACAGTGATCTCTGGAAACACCATATATTTT. Protein sequence: CASSQGTVISGNTIYF.

The chain has TRBV5-1 and TRBJ2-3; no clear D gene. CDR3 length: 15 amino acids. Germline-derived CDR1 and CDR2 are SGHRS and YFSETQ. V was clipped by 0 bases and J by 3 bases, with 11 bases between them. The CDR3: CASSLALGPTDTQYF. CDR3 DNA sequence: TGCGCCAGCAGCTTGGCCCTAGGCCCTACAGATACGCAGTATTTT. Using reference TRBV5-1 and TRBJ2-3 for the parts outside the CDR3, the full variable domain is KAGVTQTPRYLIKTRGQQVTLSCSPISGHRSVSWYQQTPGQGLQFLFEYFSETQRNKGNFPGRFSGRQFSNSRSEMNVSTLELGDSALYLCASSLALGPTDTQYFGPGTRLTVL.

J is TRBJ1-6 and V is TRBV12-3 or TRBV12-4; no clear D. V was cut by 0 bases and J by 10 bases, with 4 bases left in between. CDR3 length: 12 amino acids. CDR3 in DNA: TGTGCCAGCAGTTTAGCGCAGTCACCCCTCCACTTT. It encodes CASSLAQSPLHF.

The rearrangement joins TRBV28 to TRBJ1-1; no clear D gene. The germline gives CDR1 MDHEN, CDR2 SYDVKM. The CDR3 spans 15 residues. V was shortened by 6 bases and J by 2 bases, with 16 bases between the two germline ends. The CDR3 region has the DNA TGTGCCAGCAGGAAACCGAACTTAAGAAACACTGAAGCTTTCTTT. Its protein is CASRKPNLRNTEAFF.

The rearrangement joins TRBV7-9 to TRBJ2-7, with TRBD2 identical over 8 bases. This CDR3 comprises 17 residues. Germline CDR1 SEHNR, CDR2 FQNEAQ (reference sequence). J was trimmed by 1 base and V by 1 base; bases with no gene match: 9. CDR3 coding DNA: TGTGCCAGCAGCTTAGAAGTGATAGCGGGGATATCCTACGAGCAGTACTTC. It codes for CASSLEVIAGISYEQYF.

V usage is TRBV7-2 and J usage is TRBJ1-5; D gene uncertain. Per the germline V gene, CDR1 is SGHTA and CDR2 is FQGNSA. The V and J ends lost 0 bases and 0 bases respectively, with 3 bases between them. The CDR3 contains 14 residues. The CDR3 DNA follows: TGTGCCAGCAGCTTAGCGTATAGCAATCAGCCCCAGCATTTT. Amino acids: CASSLAYSNQPQHF.

The genes are TRBV7-2 and TRBJ1-6; 9 nucleotides align to TRBD1. Germline V gene sequence: CDR1 SGHTA, CDR2 FQGNSA. The V segment lost 0 bases and the J segment 10 bases; nucleotides outside the gene matches: 7. This CDR3 is built from 16 residues. CDR3 region: CASSLAGGQGGSPLHF. CDR3 nucleotide sequence: TGTGCCAGCAGCTTAGCCGGGGGACAGGGCGGATCACCCCTCCACTTT.

The V gene is TRBV5-1, the J gene TRBJ2-7; D perhaps matches TRBD1 (5 bases). Trimming took 0 bases from V and 2 from J, leaving 9 bases between them. CDR1 is SGHRS, CDR2 YFSETQ, per germline. This CDR3 spans 14 amino acids. CDR3 sequence: CASSLGQSTYEQYF. As DNA, the CDR3 is TGCGCCAGCAGCTTGGGACAGTCAACCTACGAGCAGTACTTC.

V is TRBV6-6 and J is TRBJ1-4; D is possibly TRBD1 (5 bases). The germline V gene has CDR1 MNHNY and CDR2 SVGAGI (reference sequence). The germline V and J ends were trimmed by 7 bases and 5 bases, with 17 bases remaining between them. CDR3 length equals 15 residues. The CDR3 region is CASTTSGQRNEKLFF. CDR3 in DNA: TGTGCCAGCACCACTTCGGGGCAGAGAAATGAAAAACTGTTTTTT.

This clone is a singleton in its sample. V and J are TRBV3-1 (or the pseudogene TRBV3-2) and TRBJ2-5; maybe TRBD1 (6 bases). The CDR3 has 13 residues. Germline V gene sequence: CDR1 LGHDT, CDR2 YNNKEL (reference sequence). V shed 5 bases and J shed 2 bases, with 9 bases lying between them. The CDR3 DNA sequence: TGTGCCAGCAGCGTTGACAGGCAAGAGACCCAGTACTTC. As protein: CASSVDRQETQYF.

CDR3 sequence reads: CASSIFRGVATNEKLFF. The CDR3 nucleotides read TGTGCCAGTAGTATATTTCGGGGAGTGGCAACTAATGAAAAACTGTTTTTT. The V call is TRBV19, the J call TRBJ1-4, with D uncertain. The CDR3 spans 17 residues. Germline assignment: CDR1 LNHDA and CDR2 SQIVND (reference sequence). Trimming removed 2 bases from V and 0 bases from J, with 13 bases in between.

The rearrangement links TRBV2 to TRBJ1-6; a weak D match, TRBD1 (6 bases). V was cut by 4 bases and J by 9 bases, with 16 bases left in between. There are 15 residues in the CDR3. Germline V gives CDR1 SNHLY, CDR2 FYNNEI. The CDR3 DNA reads as TGTGCCAGCAGTGGGTCGGGACAATTTTTTTCACCCCTCCACTTT. It codes for CASSGSGQFFSPLHF.

This rearrangement joins TRBV7-8 to TRBJ1-2, with 9 bases matching TRBD1. V was clipped by 5 bases and J by 3 bases; unmatched bases: 7. Germline values: CDR1 SGHVS, CDR2 FQNEAQ. The CDR3 runs 15 residues. The CDR3 reads CASSGGGQGDYGYTF. The CDR3 DNA sequence: TGTGCCAGCAGCGGAGGGGGACAGGGTGACTATGGCTACACCTTC.